Described below is a single TCR beta chain sequence and its context. The record originates from a study of blood T cell repertoires in COVID-19. About the research overall: COVID-19 samples from acute and convalescent phases originated in the United States, Italy and Spain. The analysed material was cDNA or gDNA that came from T cells, B-cell-depleted T cells, or PBMCs.

From germline, CDR1 is MGHRA and CDR2 YSYEKL. V shed 4 bases and J shed 1 base, with 16 bases lying between them. The CDR3 covers 16 residues. How the authors handled the data: Amplification with reference gene primers provided the estimates of nucleated cell counts. Profiling relied on immunoSEQ multiplex PCR, and the TCRdb table lists in-frame clones only, not all of them. Clonal size and the V and J genes are those of that table, whereas D and trimming came from the DNA. This table holds a few hundred thousand clones, around 84% found once. The chain employs TRBV4-1 and TRBJ1-1; D remains unclear. The material sequenced was peripheral blood. This receptor was obtained from a man younger than 45 with active or convalescent COVID-19. CDR3: CASSPAGAGSNTEAFF. The CDR3 DNA reads as TGCGCCAGCAGCCCTGCAGGCGCAGGCTCGAACACTGAAGCTTTCTTT.